This T cell receptor beta chain was recorded in a study of CD8 T cells in Susac syndrome (dated by TCRdb to about 2019). Concerning the study at large: Of the Susac syndrome patients who were sequenced, 5 or 6 had clinically active disease and about eight were in clinical remission. At blood withdrawal, Susac syndrome patients were either therapy-naive, taking corticosteroids (in some cases with IVIg as well), or taking IVIg alone. Repertoire sequencing was used to test whether CD8+ T cell activation and differentiation in Susac syndrome was antigen driven. The clonality of the CD8+ T cell repertoire was compared across approximately 12 healthy donors, 14 Susac syndrome patients and around 15 multiple sclerosis patients.

In regard to this clonotype: The specificity of this receptor is unknown. No much larger clone is present one base from it, and per-base qualities are unavailable.

RNA was extracted using the RNeasy kit, and about 0.45 to 1 ug of the RNA was reverse transcribed with random hexamers. The immunoSEQ multiplex PCR assay, which covers 54 Vbeta and 13 Jbeta segments, was used to amplify TCR beta CDR3 regions. To correct PCR amplification bias, a synthetic template baseline was used for both primer optimization and computational correction. The published analysis was carried out like this. Only productive sequences were kept, with reads annotated to V, D and J genes according to IMGT and analyzed in immunoSEQ Analyzer. Clonality was calculated as one minus the Shannon entropy normalized by log2 of the number of productive unique sequences. For each patient and control, public and private clones were evaluated among the 100 most prevalent clones. A clone was defined as Susac-specific if it was absent from the healthy and MS cohorts, from some 1,100 published viral clones and from other ImmuneACCESS disease sequences. In TCRdb, the public reads were trimmed at Q25 with fastp and aligned with MiXCR, with productive beta chains retained. Each entry merges the rows of one CDR3 protein and shows their most common DNA and genes. These V and J calls are TCRdb output, not the study's own analysis. The sample profile shows 75,000 to 95,000 distinct CDR3 sequences; 85% to 95% of them were found once. Roughly 0.46% of the sample rests with the top ten.

High-throughput TCR beta sequencing profiled peripheral blood CD8+ and CD4+ T cells from healthy donors, Susac syndrome patients and multiple sclerosis patients. The Susac syndrome patients fulfilled recently defined diagnostic criteria for either definite or probable disease. CD8+ TEMRA cells were enriched by FACS, while bulk CD8+ and CD4+ T cells were purified by magnetic negative isolation. Blood was collected in EDTA tubes and processed within 24 hours, with PBMCs isolated through density gradient centrifugation. PBMCs intended for TCR sequencing were cryopreserved in liquid nitrogen and were subsequently thawed in a 37 degrees C water bath. Purity of sorted or isolated CD4+, CD8+ and CD8+ TEMRA cells was at least 90%. Ends trimmed: V by 4 bases, J by 0 bases; bases unmatched to a gene: 10. CDR1 and CDR2, looked up from the germline V gene, are SNHLY and FYNNEI. Including cysteine and phenylalanine, the CDR3 has 17 amino acids. Only CDR3 DNA is held: 51 bases, read in frame from base 1.

The study at large found these results: Clonal expansion was observed in Susac syndrome CD8+ repertoires, with the highest expansion in CD8+ TEMRA cells and greater expansion in clinically active than in remitting patients. Looking at Susac-specific public clones, the researchers identified some 16 in the total CD8+ repertoire and roughly 5 in the CD8+ TEMRA repertoire. The TCR sequencing and HLA analysis was acknowledged to have included a relatively small number of individuals.

The sequence is built from TRBV2 and TRBJ2-7; the junction holds 9 bases that match TRBD2. Sequencing was done on a sample of CD8+ T cells from PBMCs. The sequence came from a human donor with Susac syndrome. The sequence in DNA is TGTGCCAGCAGTGGACTAGCGGCCAGAAGGAGCTCCTACGAGCAGTACTTC. This translates into CASSGLAARRSSYEQYF.